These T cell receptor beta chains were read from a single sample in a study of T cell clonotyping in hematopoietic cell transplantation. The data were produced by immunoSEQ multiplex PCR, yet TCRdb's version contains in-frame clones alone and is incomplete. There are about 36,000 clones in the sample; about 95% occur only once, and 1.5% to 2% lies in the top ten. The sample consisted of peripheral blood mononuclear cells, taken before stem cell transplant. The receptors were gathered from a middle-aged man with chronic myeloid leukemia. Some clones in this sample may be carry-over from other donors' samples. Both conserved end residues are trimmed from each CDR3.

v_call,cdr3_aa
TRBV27,ASSPRLGTQY
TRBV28,ASRPSGLVSTGELF
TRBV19,ASSIGMGDTEAF
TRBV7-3,ASSLGVLREQY
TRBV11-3,ASSQRIRNRGNNQPQH
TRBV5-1,ASSLLRGGNTGELF
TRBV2,ASSGGVSPLH
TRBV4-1,ASSQRVSSYNSPLH
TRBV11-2,ASSLNTEAF
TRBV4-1,ASSQQAQGTDTQY
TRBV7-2,ASSLGLPNTGELF
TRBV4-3,ASSLYVGGGLGETQY
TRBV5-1,ASSLGIRRDGYT
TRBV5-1,ASSFRTAYEQY
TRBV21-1,ASSRVSGPSSYNSPLH
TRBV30,AWSGPGGPPQPQH
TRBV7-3,ASSGETDTQY
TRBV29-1,SVAGVPKEKLF
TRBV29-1,SVEDGFYEQY
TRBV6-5,ATGRAAPLWEQY
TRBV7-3,ASSLLSGGSSGTQY
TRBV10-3,AITEGPDSSSYNEQF
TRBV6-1,ASSLSRGVGSPIY
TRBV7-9,ASSAAVELF
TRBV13,ASSWQGNSYEQY
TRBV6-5,ASGRGGQEKLF
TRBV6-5,ASSDKLNTEAF
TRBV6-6,ASILNPGRPNTEAF
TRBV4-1,ASSQVSIGEVEAF
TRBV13,ASSPLGGNTEAF
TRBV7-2,ASSLQGDTEAF
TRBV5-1,ASSLDRTGAEETQY
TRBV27,ASSDQGLVSYEQY
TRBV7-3,ASSSIFGDRAF
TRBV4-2,ASSLGLAGGQSGEQY
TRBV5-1,ASSSLAGGPNEQF
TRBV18,ASSSFEEGANINSPLH
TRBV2,ASSPGVANTQY
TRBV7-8,ASILQYTGELF
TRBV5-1,ASSYTTGTEAF
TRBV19,ASSIARNQPQH
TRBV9,ASSVAGDGNQPQH